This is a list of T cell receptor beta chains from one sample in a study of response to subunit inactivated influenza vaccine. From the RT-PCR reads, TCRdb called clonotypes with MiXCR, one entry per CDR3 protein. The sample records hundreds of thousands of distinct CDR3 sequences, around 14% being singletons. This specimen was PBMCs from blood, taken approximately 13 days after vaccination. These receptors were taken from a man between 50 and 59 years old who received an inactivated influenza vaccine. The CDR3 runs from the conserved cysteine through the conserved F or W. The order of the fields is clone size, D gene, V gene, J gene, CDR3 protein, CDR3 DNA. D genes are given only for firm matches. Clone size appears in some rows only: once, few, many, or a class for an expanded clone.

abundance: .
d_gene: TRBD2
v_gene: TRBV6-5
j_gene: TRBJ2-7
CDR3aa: CASSYGVSGSFFYEQYF
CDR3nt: TGTGCCAGCAGTTACGGAGTTAGCGGGAGTTTCTTCTACGAGCAGTACTTC

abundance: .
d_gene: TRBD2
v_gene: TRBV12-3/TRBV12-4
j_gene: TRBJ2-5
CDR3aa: CASSLSSGGAETQYF
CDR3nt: TGTGCCAGCAGTTTATCTAGCGGGGGGGCAGAGACCCAGTACTTC

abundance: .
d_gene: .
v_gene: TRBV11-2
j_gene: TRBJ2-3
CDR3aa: CASSILLGADTQYF
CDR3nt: TGTGCCAGCAGTATCTTATTGGGGGCAGATACGCAGTATTTT

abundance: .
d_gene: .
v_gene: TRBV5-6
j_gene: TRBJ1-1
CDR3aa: CASIFGTEAFF
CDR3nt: TGTGCCAGCATCTTCGGTACTGAAGCTTTCTTT

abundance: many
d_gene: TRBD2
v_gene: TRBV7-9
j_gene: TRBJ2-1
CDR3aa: CASRRAGTSVSEQFF
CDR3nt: TGTGCCAGCAGAAGGGCCGGGACTAGCGTCAGTGAGCAGTTCTTC

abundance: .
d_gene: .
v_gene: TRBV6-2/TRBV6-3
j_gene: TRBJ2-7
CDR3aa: CASMRDRTYEQYF
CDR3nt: TGTGCCAGCATGAGGGACCGAACCTACGAGCAGTACTTC

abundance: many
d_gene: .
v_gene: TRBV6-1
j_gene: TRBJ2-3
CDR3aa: CASRPGTWGSTDTQYF
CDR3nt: TGTGCCAGCAGACCCGGGACTTGGGGAAGCACAGATACGCAGTATTTT

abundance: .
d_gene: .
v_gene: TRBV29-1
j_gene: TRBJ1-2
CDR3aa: CSVVQGYGYTF
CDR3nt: TGCAGCGTTGTACAGGGATATGGCTACACCTTC

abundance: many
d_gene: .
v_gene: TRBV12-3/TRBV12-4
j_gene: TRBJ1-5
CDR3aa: CASSLGRNQPQHF
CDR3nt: TGTGCCAGCAGTTTAGGTCGCAATCAGCCCCAGCATTTT

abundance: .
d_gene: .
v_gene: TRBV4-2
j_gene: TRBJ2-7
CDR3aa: CASSQAVGGGEQYF
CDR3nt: TGTGCCAGCAGCCAAGCCGTTGGGGGCGGGGAGCAGTACTTC

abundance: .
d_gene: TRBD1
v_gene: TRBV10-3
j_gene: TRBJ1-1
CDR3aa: CATLQGAWNTEAFF
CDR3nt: TGTGCCACTTTACAGGGGGCGTGGAACACTGAAGCTTTCTTT

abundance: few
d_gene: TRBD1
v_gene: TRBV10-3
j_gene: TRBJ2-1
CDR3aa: CAISEWATGKGPGEQFF
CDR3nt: TGTGCCATCAGTGAATGGGCGACAGGGAAGGGCCCCGGTGAGCAGTTCTTC

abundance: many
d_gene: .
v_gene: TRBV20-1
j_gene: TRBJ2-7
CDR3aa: CSASASSYEQYF
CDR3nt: TGCAGTGCTAGTGCCAGTAGCTACGAGCAGTACTTC

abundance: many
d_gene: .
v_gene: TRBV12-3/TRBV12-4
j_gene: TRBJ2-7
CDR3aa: CASSLQRGYEQYF
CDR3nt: TGTGCCAGCAGCTTACAAAGGGGCTACGAGCAGTACTTC

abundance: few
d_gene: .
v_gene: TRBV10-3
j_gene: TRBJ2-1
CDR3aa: CAISESIVGVYNEQFF
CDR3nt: TGTGCCATCAGTGAGTCGATCGTCGGGGTTTACAATGAGCAGTTCTTC

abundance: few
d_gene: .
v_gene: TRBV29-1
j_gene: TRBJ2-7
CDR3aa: CSVGINYEQYF
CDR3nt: TGCAGCGTCGGTATTAACTACGAGCAGTACTTC

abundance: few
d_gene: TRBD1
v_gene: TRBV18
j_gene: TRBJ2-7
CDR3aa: CASSPGMAGGTYEQYF
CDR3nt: TGTGCCAGCTCACCCGGAATGGCAGGGGGAACCTACGAGCAGTACTTC

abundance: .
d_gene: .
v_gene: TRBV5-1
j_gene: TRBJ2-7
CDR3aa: CASSQAWAAEYEQYF
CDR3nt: TGCGCCAGCAGCCAAGCATGGGCGGCCGAATACGAGCAGTACTTC

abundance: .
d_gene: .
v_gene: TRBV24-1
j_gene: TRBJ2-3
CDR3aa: CATSESQGRKQYF
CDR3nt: TGTGCCACCAGTGAATCTCAGGGGAGGAAGCAGTATTTT

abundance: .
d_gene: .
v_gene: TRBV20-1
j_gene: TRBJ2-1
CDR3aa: CSAPRLGGEQFF
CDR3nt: TGCAGTGCTCCCCGTCTGGGGGGCGAGCAGTTCTTC